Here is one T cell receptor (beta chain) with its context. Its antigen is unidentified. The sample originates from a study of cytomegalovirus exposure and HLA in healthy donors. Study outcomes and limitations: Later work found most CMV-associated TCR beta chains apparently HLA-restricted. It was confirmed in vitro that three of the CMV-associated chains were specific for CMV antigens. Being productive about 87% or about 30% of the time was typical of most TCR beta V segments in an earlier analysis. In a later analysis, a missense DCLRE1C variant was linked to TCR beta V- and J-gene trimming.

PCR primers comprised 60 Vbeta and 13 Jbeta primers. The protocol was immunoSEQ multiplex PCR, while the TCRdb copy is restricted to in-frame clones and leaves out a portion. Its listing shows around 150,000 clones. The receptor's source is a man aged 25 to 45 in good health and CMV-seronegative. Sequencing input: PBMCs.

The CDR3, as DNA: TGTGCCAGCTCACGTCGGGACAGACGATATGGCTACACCTTC. This gives the protein CASSRRDRRYGYTF. J is TRBJ1-2 and V is TRBV18; 7 nucleotides match TRBD1. This CDR3 has 14 residues. Germline lookup yields CDR1 KGHSH and CDR2 LQKENI. V trimming: 4 bases; J trimming: 5 bases; junction bases outside the gene matches: 7. The entire variable domain, with the rest obtained from reference TRBV18 and TRBJ1-2, is as follows: NAGVMQNPRHLVRRRGQEARLRCSPMKGHSHVYWYRQLPEEGLKFMVYLQKENIIDESGMPKERFSAEFPKEGPSILRIQQVVRGDSAAYFCASSRRDRRYGYTFGSGTRLTVV.